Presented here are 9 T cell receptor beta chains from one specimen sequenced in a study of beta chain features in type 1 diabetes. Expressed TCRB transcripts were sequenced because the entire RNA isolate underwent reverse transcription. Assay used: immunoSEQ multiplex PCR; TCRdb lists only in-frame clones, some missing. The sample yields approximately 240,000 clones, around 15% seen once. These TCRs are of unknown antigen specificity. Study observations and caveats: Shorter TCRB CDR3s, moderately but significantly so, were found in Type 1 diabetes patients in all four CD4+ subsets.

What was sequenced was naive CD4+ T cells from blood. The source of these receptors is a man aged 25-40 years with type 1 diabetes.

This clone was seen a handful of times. CDR3 bases: TGCGCCAGCAGCCAGAGGAGGGTAGCGGGAGGAACTTCCTACGAGCAGTACTTC. This translates into CASSQRRVAGGTSYEQYF. The V call is TRBV4-1, the J call TRBJ2-7, with 10 positions matching TRBD2. Germline CDR1 MGHRA, CDR2 YSYEKL. The CDR3 loop spans 18 amino acids. V was clipped by 3 bases and J by 1 base; unmatched bases: 12.

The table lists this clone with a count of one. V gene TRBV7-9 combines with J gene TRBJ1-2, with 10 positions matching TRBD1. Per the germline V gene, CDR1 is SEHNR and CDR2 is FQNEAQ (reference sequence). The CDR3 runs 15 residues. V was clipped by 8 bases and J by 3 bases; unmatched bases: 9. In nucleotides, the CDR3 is TGTGCCAGCCTCCTGGGGACAGGGGTGTACTATGGCTACACCTTC. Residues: CASLLGTGVYYGYTF. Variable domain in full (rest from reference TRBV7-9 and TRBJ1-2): DTGVSQNPRHKITKRGQNVTFRCDPISEHNRLYWYRQTLGQGPEFLTYFQNEAQLEKSRLLSDRFSAERPKGSFSTLEIQRTEQGDSAMYLCASLLGTGVYYGYTFGSGTRLTVV.

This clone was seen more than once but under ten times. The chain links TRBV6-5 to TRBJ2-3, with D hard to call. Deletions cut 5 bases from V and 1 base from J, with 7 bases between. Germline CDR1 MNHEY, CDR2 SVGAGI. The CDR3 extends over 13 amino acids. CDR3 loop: CASSLPGTDTQYF. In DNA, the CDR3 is TGTGCCAGCAGTCTCCCGGGCACAGATACGCAGTATTTT.

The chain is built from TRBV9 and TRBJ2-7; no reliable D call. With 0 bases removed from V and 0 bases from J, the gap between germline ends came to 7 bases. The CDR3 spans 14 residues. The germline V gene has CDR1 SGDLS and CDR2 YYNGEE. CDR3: CASSVGGFSYEQYF. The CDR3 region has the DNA TGTGCCAGCAGCGTAGGTGGCTTCTCCTACGAGCAGTACTTC. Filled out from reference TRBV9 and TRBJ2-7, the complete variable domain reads DSGVTQTPKHLITATGQRVTLRCSPRSGDLSVYWYQQSLDQGLQFLIQYYNGEERAKGNILERFSAQQFPDLHSELNLSSLELGDSALYFCASSVGGFSYEQYFGPGTRLTVT.

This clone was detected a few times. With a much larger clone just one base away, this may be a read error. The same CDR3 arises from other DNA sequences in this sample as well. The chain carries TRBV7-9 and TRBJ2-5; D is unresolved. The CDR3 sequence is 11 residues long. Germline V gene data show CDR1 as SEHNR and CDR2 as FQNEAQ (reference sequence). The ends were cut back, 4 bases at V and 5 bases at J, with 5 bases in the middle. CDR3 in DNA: TGTGCCAGCAGCTCCCAGGAGACCCAGTACTTC. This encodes CASSSQETQYF.

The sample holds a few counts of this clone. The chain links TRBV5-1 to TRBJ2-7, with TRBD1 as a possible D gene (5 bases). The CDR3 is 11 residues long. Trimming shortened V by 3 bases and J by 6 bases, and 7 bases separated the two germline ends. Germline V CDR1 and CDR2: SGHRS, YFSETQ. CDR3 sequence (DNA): TGCGCCAGCAGCTCCCAGGGCGAGCAGTACTTC. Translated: CASSSQGEQYF.

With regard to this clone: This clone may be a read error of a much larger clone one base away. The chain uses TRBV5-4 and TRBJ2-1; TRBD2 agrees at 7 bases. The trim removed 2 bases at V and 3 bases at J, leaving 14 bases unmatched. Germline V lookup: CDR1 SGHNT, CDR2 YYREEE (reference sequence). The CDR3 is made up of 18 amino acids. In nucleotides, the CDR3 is TGTGCCAGCAGCTTAACGGGCCGCGGGAGTGGAAGCTACAATGAGCAGTTCTTC. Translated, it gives CASSLTGRGSGSYNEQFF.

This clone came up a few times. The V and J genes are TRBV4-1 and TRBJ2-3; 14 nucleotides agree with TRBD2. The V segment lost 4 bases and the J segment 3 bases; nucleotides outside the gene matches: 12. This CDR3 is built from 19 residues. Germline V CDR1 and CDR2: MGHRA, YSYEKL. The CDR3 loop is CASSRGLAGEGIETDTQYF. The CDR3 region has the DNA TGCGCCAGCAGCCGGGGACTAGCGGGAGAGGGGATTGAGACAGATACGCAGTATTTT.

This CDR3 is CSVWGQTNTEAFF. The CDR3 nucleotides read TGCAGCGTTTGGGGACAGACGAACACTGAAGCTTTCTTT. The chain joins TRBV29-1 to TRBJ1-1; 7 nucleotides align to TRBD1. CDR1 and CDR2 from the germline V gene are SQVTM and ANQGSEA. Trimming removed 5 bases from V and 1 base from J; junction bases left unmatched: 4. This CDR3 comprises 13 residues.